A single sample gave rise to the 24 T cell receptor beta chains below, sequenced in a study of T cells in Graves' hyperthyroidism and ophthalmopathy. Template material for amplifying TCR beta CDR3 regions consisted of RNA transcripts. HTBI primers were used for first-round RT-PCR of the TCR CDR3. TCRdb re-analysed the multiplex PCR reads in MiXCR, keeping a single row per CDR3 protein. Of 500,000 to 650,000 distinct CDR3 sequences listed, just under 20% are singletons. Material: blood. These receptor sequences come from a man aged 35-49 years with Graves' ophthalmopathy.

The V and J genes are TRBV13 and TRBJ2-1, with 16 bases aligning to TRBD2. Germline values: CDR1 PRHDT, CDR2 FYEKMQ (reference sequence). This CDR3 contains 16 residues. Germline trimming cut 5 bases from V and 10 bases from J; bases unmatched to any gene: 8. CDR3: CASSLPGLAGGEEQFF. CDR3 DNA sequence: TGTGCCAGCAGCCTGCCGGGACTAGCGGGGGGGGAAGAGCAGTTCTTC.

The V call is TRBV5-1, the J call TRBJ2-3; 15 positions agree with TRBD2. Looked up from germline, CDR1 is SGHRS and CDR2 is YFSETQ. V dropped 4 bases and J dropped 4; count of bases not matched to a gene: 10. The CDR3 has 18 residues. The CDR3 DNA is TGCGCCAGCAGCCCAGGACTAGCGGGGGGGCCGGGGCCAGATACGCAGTATTTT. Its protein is CASSPGLAGGPGPDTQYF.

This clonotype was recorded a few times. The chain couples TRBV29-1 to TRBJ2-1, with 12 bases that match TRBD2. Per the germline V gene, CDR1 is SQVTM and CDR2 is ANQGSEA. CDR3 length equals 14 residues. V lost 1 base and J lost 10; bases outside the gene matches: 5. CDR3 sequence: CSVEGLAGVVEQFF. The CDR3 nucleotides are TGCAGCGTTGAAGGACTAGCGGGAGTGGTGGAGCAGTTCTTC.

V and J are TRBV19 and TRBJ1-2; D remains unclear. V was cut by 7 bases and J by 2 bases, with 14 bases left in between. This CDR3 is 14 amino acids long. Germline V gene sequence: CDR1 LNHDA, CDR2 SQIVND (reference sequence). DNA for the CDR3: TGTGCCAGTAAACGGGAAGGCCAAAACTATGGCTACACCTTC. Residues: CASKREGQNYGYTF.

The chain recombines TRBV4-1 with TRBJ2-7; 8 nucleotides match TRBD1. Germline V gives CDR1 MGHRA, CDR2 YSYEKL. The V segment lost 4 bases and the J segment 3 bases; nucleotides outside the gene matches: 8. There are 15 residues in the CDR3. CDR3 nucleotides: TGCGCCAGCAGCCTTGGACCGGGACAGGTCTACGAGCAGTACTTC. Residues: CASSLGPGQVYEQYF.

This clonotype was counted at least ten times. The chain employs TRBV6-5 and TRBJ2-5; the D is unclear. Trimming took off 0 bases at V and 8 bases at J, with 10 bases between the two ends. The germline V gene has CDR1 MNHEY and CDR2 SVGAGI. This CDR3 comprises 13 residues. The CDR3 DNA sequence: TGTGCCAGCAGTTACTCGGTCGTAGGAACCCAGTACTTC. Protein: CASSYSVVGTQYF.

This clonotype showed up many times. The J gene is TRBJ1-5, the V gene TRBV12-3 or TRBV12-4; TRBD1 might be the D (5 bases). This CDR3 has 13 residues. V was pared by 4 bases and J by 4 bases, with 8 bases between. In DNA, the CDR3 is TGTGCCAGCAGTTGGACACCGAATCAGCCCCAGCATTTT. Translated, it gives CASSWTPNQPQHF.

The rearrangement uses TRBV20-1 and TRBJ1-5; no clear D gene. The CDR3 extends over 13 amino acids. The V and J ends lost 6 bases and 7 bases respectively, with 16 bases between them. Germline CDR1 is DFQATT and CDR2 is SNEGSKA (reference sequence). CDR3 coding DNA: TGCAGTGCCAACGACCGGGCGGGGCAGCCCCAGCATTTT. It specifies CSANDRAGQPQHF.

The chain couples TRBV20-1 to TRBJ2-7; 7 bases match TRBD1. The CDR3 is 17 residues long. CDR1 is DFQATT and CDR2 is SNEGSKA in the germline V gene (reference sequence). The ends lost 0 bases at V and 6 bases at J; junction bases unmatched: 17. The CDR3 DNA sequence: TGCAGTGCTAGAGACGGACAATCCGGGACAGTACAGTCCGAGCAGTACTTC. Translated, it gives CSARDGQSGTVQSEQYF.

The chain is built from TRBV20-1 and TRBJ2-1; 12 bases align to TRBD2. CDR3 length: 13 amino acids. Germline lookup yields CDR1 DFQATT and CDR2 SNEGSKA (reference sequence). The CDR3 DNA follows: TGCAGCCTGTGGCTAGCGGGAGGGAATGAGCAGTTCTTC. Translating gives CSLWLAGGNEQFF.

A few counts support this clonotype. The CDR3 nucleotides read TGTGCCAGCAGTTACCCGGGGGAGAGCTACGAGCAGTACTTC. It codes for CASSYPGESYEQYF. The chain combines TRBV28 with TRBJ2-7; perhaps TRBD2 as D (6 bases). Germline V gene data show CDR1 as MDHEN and CDR2 as SYDVKM. This CDR3 region has 14 residues. V lost 4 bases and J lost 3, with 13 bases in between. Filled out from reference TRBV28 and TRBJ2-7, the complete variable domain reads DVKVTQSSRYLVKRTGEKVFLECVQDMDHENMFWYRQDPGLGLRLIYFSYDVKMKEKGDIPEGYSVSREKKERFSLILESASTNQTSMYLCASSYPGESYEQYFGPGTRLTVT.

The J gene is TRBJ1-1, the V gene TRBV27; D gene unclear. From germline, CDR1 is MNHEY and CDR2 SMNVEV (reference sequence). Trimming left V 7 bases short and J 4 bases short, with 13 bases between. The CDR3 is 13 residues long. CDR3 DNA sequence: TGTGCCAGCAAAACCTCTTGGGGCACTGAAGCTTTCTTT. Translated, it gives CASKTSWGTEAFF.

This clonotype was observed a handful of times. CDR3: CASSLVGGTGWNQPQHF. The CDR3 coding sequence is TGTGCCAGCAGCTTGGTAGGAGGGACAGGTTGGAATCAGCCCCAGCATTTT. The chain has TRBV5-5 and TRBJ1-5; 8 bases map to TRBD1. Trimming took 0 bases from V and 4 from J; bases not matched to a gene: 9. There are 17 residues in the CDR3. Germline-derived CDR1 and CDR2 are SGHKS and YYEKEE (reference sequence).

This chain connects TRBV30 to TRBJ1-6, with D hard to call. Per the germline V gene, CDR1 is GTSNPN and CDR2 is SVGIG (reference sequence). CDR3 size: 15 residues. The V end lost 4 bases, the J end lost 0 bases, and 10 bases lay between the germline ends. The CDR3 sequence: CAWMISFSYNSPLHF. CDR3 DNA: TGTGCCTGGATGATCAGCTTCTCCTATAATTCACCCCTCCACTTT.

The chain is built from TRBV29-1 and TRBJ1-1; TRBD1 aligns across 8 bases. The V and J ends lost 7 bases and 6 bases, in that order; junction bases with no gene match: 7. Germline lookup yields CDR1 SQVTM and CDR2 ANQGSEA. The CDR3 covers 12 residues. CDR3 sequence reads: CSGGQGTAEAFF. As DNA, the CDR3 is TGCAGCGGAGGACAGGGTACGGCTGAAGCTTTCTTT.

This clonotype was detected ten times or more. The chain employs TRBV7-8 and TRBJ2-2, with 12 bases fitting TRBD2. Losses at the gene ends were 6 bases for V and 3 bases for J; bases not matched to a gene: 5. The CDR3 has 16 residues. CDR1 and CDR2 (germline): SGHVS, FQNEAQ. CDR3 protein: CASRPTSGRYTGELFF. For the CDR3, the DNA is TGTGCCAGCAGACCTACTAGCGGGAGGTACACCGGGGAGCTGTTTTTT.

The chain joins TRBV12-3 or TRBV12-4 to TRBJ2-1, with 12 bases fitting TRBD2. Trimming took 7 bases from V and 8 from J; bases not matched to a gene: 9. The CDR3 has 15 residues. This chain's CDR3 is CASTQTSGRGHEQFF. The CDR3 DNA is TGTGCCAGCACCCAGACTAGCGGGAGAGGGCATGAGCAGTTCTTC.

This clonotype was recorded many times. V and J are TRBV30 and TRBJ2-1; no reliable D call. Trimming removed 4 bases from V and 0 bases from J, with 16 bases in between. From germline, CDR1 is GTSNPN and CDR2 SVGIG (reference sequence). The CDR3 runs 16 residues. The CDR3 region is CAWTDPSVSSYNEQFF. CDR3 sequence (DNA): TGTGCCTGGACCGACCCATCCGTAAGCTCCTACAATGAGCAGTTCTTC. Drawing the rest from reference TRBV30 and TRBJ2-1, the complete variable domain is SQTIHQWPATLVQPVGSPLSLECTVEGTSNPNLYWYRQAAGRGLQLLFYSVGIGQISSEVPQNLSASRPQDRQFILSSKKLLLSDSGFYLCAWTDPSVSSYNEQFFGPGTRLTVL.

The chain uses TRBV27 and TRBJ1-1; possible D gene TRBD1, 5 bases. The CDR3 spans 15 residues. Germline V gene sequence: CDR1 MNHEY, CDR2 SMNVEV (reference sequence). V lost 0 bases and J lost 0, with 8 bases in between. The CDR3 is CASSLSQGMNTEAFF. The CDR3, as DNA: TGTGCCAGCAGTTTATCGCAGGGCATGAACACTGAAGCTTTCTTT.

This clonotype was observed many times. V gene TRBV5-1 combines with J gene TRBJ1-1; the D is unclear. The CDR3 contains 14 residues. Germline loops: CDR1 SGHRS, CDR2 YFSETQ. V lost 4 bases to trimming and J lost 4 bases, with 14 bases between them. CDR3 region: CASSLQDVGTEAFF. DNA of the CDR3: TGCGCCAGCAGCCTCCAGGACGTGGGCACTGAAGCTTTCTTT. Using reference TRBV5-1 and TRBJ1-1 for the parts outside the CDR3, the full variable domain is KAGVTQTPRYLIKTRGQQVTLSCSPISGHRSVSWYQQTPGQGLQFLFEYFSETQRNKGNFPGRFSGRQFSNSRSEMNVSTLELGDSALYLCASSLQDVGTEAFFGQGTRLTVV.

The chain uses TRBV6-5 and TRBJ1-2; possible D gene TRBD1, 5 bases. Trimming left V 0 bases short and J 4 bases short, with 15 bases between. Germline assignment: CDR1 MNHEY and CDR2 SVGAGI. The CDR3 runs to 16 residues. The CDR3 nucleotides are TGTGCCAGCAGTTACTCGATAGGGGTCAGTTCCTATGGCTACACCTTC. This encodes CASSYSIGVSSYGYTF.

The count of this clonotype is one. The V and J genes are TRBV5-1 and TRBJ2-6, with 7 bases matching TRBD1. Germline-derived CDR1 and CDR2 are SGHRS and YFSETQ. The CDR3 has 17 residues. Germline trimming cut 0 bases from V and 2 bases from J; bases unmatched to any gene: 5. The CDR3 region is CASSLEGAAAGANVLTF. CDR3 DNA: TGCGCCAGCAGCTTGGAGGGGGCCGCGGCTGGGGCCAACGTCCTGACTTTC.

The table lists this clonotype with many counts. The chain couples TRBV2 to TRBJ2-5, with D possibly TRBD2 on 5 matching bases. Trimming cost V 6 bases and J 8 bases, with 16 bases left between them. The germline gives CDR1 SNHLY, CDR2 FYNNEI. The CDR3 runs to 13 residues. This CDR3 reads CASSDGRELTQYF. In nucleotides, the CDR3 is TGTGCCAGCAGCGATGGACGGGAACTAACCCAGTACTTC. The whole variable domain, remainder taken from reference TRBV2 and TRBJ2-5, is EPEVTQTPSHQVTQMGQEVILRCVPISNHLYFYWYRQILGQKVEFLVSFYNNEISEKSEIFDDQFSVERPDGSNFTLKIRSTKLEDSAMYFCASSDGRELTQYFGPGTRLLVL.

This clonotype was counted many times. CDR3 region: CASSFPRLTWPGTDTQYF. CDR3 in DNA: TGCGCCAGCAGCTTCCCGCGCCTGACTTGGCCCGGCACAGATACGCAGTATTTT. The rearrangement uses TRBV5-1 and TRBJ2-3, with D unclear. Germline CDR1 SGHRS, CDR2 YFSETQ. This CDR3 spans 18 amino acids. The V gene lost 2 bases and the J gene lost 1 base, with 20 bases spanning the gap.